This TCR beta chain was recorded in a study of T cells in narcolepsy. Overall study: Patients with NT1 or NT2 and healthy control donors were enrolled.

On this clone itself: Antigen unknown.

Trimming cost V 2 bases and J 4 bases, with 10 bases left between them. This CDR3 has 14 amino acids. CDR1 is SGHTA, CDR2 FQGTGA, per germline. The study's findings and limits: Comparing one patient's CSF and blood CD4+ clonotypes highlighted HCRT- and TRIB2-specific autoreactive clonotypes. No autoreactive T cell clone sequences appeared in some memory CD4+ repertoires. Autoreactive clonotypes reportedly recurred in blood of same and different patients, not controls.

Produced via immunoSEQ multiplex PCR; TCRdb's table is partial and in-frame only. The sample yields approximately 25,000 clones, roughly 80% seen once. The chain has TRBV7-3 and TRBJ2-3; no clear D gene. This receptor was identified in a human donor with narcolepsy. Sequenced sample: CD45RA- memory CD4+ T cells from PBMCs. The CDR3 spells CASSLSKGADTQYF. In DNA, the CDR3 is TGTGCCAGCAGCTTATCTAAAGGAGCAGATACGCAGTATTTT.